The next 11 T cell receptor beta chains were all read from a single sample in a study of CD8+ T cells in alopecia areata (dated by TCRdb to about 2018). Cells from pooled mouse cutaneous lymph nodes were stained for CD4, CD8alpha, NKG2D, NKG2ACE and other markers and then sorted on a BD Influx. Library prep was done by the immunoSEQ multiplex PCR assay. RNA was extracted from all samples and reverse transcribed into cDNA as template for TCR sequencing. Sourced from immuneACCESS, this table was stored by TCRdb with only in-frame sequences that have V and J called. A share of the clones is absent; for the studies checked, an unresolved V gene accounts for under half, and the remainder has no known explanation. This sample was tabulated with 200,000 to 300,000 clones, among which there are no singletons. The ten largest clonotypes hold less than 1.5% of the sample. What was sequenced was CD4+ T cells sorted from a lymph node. These receptors were collected from a C3H/HeJ mouse with alopecia areata. Mice of this strain bear MHC haplotype H2-k.

This clone was observed a handful of times. Gene names denote mouse genes. With the read ending 4 residues before the CDR3 end, the germline J gene is used to fill in that end. The rearrangement uses TRBV31 and TRBJ2-1; 10 bases agree with TRBD1. Per germline, CDR1 GKSSPN and CDR2 SITVG. Germline trimming cut 0 bases from V and 6 bases from J; bases unmatched to any gene: 5. This CDR3 has 15 amino acids. The CDR3 sequence: CAWSLPGTGVAEQFF. Incomplete CDR3 DNA: TGTGCCTGGAGTCTCCCAGGGACAGGGGTTGCT.

About this clone itself: Mouse names are used for the genes. The read halts 4 residues ahead of the CDR3 end, with the missing end drawn from the germline J gene. The chain joins TRBV13-3 to TRBJ2-3, with D possibly TRBD1 on 6 matching bases. Trimming left V 2 bases short and J 2 bases short, with 9 bases between. There are 14 residues in the CDR3. Germline V gene data show CDR1 as NNHDY and CDR2 as SYVADS. The CDR3 DNA, read in part, is TGTGCCAGCAGTGACCCAGGGGATGCAGAA. This translates into CASSDPGDAE. Given in full, the CDR3 is CASSDPGDAETLYF.

This clone was counted a few times. Any gene name here is a mouse gene name. CDR3 sequence: CASRVTGINTGQLYF. Partial CDR3 DNA: TGTGCCAGCAGGGTTACTGGGATCAACACCGGG. The chain joins TRBV13-3 to TRBJ2-2; D is possibly TRBD2 (6 bases). The CDR3 extends 4 residues past the end of the read, so its final part is completed from the germline J gene. Trimming removed 5 bases at V and 2 bases at J, with 13 bases between. The germline V gene encodes CDR1 NNHDY and CDR2 SYVADS. The CDR3 consists of 15 residues.

For this clone: Gene names follow the mouse nomenclature. With the read ending 4 residues before the CDR3 end, the germline J gene is used to fill in that end. The chain uses TRBV1 and TRBJ2-2; the match to TRBD1 covers 7 bases. Unmatched junction bases numbered 5, after V lost 0 bases and J lost 1 base. The CDR3 runs to 17 residues. CDR1 and CDR2 (germline): NSQYPW, LRSPGD (reference sequence). The sequenced part of the CDR3 DNA is TGCACCTGCAGTGCAGAGAAAACAGGGGTAAACACCGGG. Protein product: CTCSAEKTGVNTG. The whole CDR3 sequence reads CTCSAEKTGVNTGQLYF.

A note on this clone: Gene and germline names: mouse. The CDR3 goes on 4 residues after the read ends, and that part is filled in from the germline J gene. Different DNA sequences within this sample yield the same CDR3. The chain combines TRBV5 with TRBJ2-7, with TRBD1 matching 9 bases. This CDR3 has 14 residues. Germline-derived CDR1 and CDR2 are LGHNA and YNLKQL (reference sequence). The trim removed 1 base at V and 3 bases at J, leaving 1 base unmatched. This chain's CDR3 is CASSQGQGVYEQYF. The sequenced CDR3 bases are TGTGCCAGCAGCCAAGGACAGGGGGTCTAT.

Concerning this clone: The gene names given are mouse names. The read falls 4 residues short of the CDR3 end, and the missing part is taken from the germline J gene. The chain has TRBV1 and TRBJ2-2; the D gene is possibly TRBD1 (6 bases). Trimming removed 0 bases from V and 3 bases from J, with 11 bases in between. CDR3 length: 16 amino acids. Germline CDR1 NSQYPW, CDR2 LRSPGD (reference sequence). The CDR3: CTCSADTGSHTGQLYF. The CDR3 DNA, read in part, is TGCACCTGCAGTGCAGATACAGGGTCCCACACCGGG.

This clone was counted at least ten times. Germline and genes: mouse. The sequenced fragment ends 4 residues before the CDR3 boundary, so the rest is inferred from the germline J gene. The same CDR3 is also encoded by other DNA sequences in this sample. This sequence joins TRBV19 and TRBJ2-2; D not resolved. The CDR3 length is 12 residues. Trimming pared 5 bases from V and 1 base from J, leaving 3 bases between. The germline V gene encodes CDR1 FNHDT and CDR2 SITEND (reference sequence). The part of the CDR3 DNA that was read is TGTGCCAGCAGCAGAAACACCGGG. It encodes CASSRNTG. The whole CDR3 reads CASSRNTGQLYF.

This clone was counted a few times. The germline and genes are mouse ones. The read is 3 residues too short to cover the CDR3 end, so that end is filled in from the germline J gene. Other DNA sequences in this sample translate to the same CDR3. V gene TRBV1 combines with J gene TRBJ1-6, with a tentative D call TRBD1 (5 bases). Being an ORF, TRBJ1-6 has a function that is uncertain. Germline assignment: CDR1 NSQYPW and CDR2 LRSPGD (reference sequence). V shed 1 base and J shed 10 bases, with 8 bases lying between them. CDR3 length: 13 residues. CDR3 region: CTCSAGGGSPLYF. The part of the CDR3 DNA that was read is TGCACCTGCAGTGCAGGGGGCGGGTCGCCC.

This clone was counted a few times. Germline and genes here are mouse. The missing CDR3 end, 4 residues past where the read stops, is filled in from the germline J gene. The J gene is TRBJ2-1, the V gene TRBV13-2; 7 bases are shared with TRBD1. In germline, CDR1 is NNHNN, CDR2 SYGAGS (reference sequence). Trimming at V came to 5 bases and at J to 1 base, leaving 3 bases not matched to a gene. This CDR3 has 14 residues. The chain's CDR3 is CASGRDSNYAEQFF. The CDR3 bases that were read are TGTGCCAGCGGCCGGGACAGCAACTATGCT.

There are a few counts of this clone. Gene names denote mouse genes. The CDR3 bases that were read are TGTGCCAGCACCAGGACAAATGCAAACACA. Translation gives CASTRTNANT. The CDR3 as a whole reads CASTRTNANTEVFF. The gene calls are TRBV19 and TRBJ1-1; D may be TRBD1 (5 bases). The read ends 4 residues before the CDR3 terminus; that terminus is restored from the germline J gene. Trimming stripped 6 bases from V and 0 bases from J, with 12 bases between. Germline-derived CDR1 and CDR2 are FNHDT and SITEND (reference sequence). The CDR3 consists of 14 residues.

This clone was picked up a small number of times. Each gene name is a mouse one. Read data end 4 residues before the CDR3 end; the end is taken from the germline J gene. The same CDR3 can be traced to other DNA sequences in this sample. The chain carries TRBV19 and TRBJ2-1, with D uncertain. V dropped 2 bases and J dropped 1 base, with 7 bases sitting between them. Germline values: CDR1 FNHDT, CDR2 SITEND (reference sequence). The CDR3 is 14 amino acids. The CDR3 protein is CASSIPQNYAEQFF. CDR3 DNA (partial): TGTGCCAGCAGTATCCCCCAGAACTATGCT.